This is a list of T cell receptor beta chains from one sample in a study of Graves' ophthalmopathy and Graves' hyperthyroidism. Each CDR3 protein is one row after TCRdb ran MiXCR on the multiplex PCR reads. The sample yields 230,000 or so distinct CDR3 sequences, around 50% seen once. Sequenced: peripheral blood. These TCRs come from an adult man with Graves' ophthalmopathy. Both conserved end residues are part of each CDR3. Each record gives: J gene, clone size, V gene, D gene, CDR3 DNA, CDR3 protein. D genes are given only for firm matches. Clone sizes are given selectively: once, few, many, or a class where the clone is expanded.

j_call: TRBJ1-4
clone_size: .
v_call: TRBV29-1
d_call: .
cdr3_nt: TGCAGCGTTGAACTAGCGGGAGTAGGTGAAAAACTGTTTTTT
cdr3_aa: CSVELAGVGEKLFF

j_call: TRBJ2-7
clone_size: few
v_call: TRBV6-2/TRBV6-3
d_call: .
cdr3_nt: TGTGCCAGCACAGGGAACTCCTACGAGCAGTACTTC
cdr3_aa: CASTGNSYEQYF

j_call: TRBJ2-5
clone_size: once
v_call: TRBV10-3
d_call: TRBD1
cdr3_nt: TGTGCCAGCAGTGAAGGGGACAGGGGAGAGACCCAGTACTTC
cdr3_aa: CASSEGDRGETQYF

j_call: TRBJ2-5
clone_size: .
v_call: TRBV7-3
d_call: TRBD1
cdr3_nt: TGTGCCAGCAGCGTACAGGGGGGCCAAGAGACCCAGTACTTC
cdr3_aa: CASSVQGGQETQYF

j_call: TRBJ1-6
clone_size: .
v_call: TRBV13
d_call: .
cdr3_nt: TGTGCCAGCAGCTTAAGGGTAAATTCACCCCTCCACTTT
cdr3_aa: CASSLRVNSPLHF

j_call: TRBJ1-1
clone_size: .
v_call: TRBV6-6
d_call: .
cdr3_nt: TGTGCCAGCAGTTACGGGGAAGCTTTCTTT
cdr3_aa: CASSYGEAFF

j_call: TRBJ2-5
clone_size: .
v_call: TRBV7-9
d_call: .
cdr3_nt: TGTGCCAGCAGCTTATCAGGACGGCAAGAGACCCAGTACTTC
cdr3_aa: CASSLSGRQETQYF

j_call: TRBJ1-2
clone_size: .
v_call: TRBV20-1
d_call: .
cdr3_nt: TGCAGTGCTGCAGACGGATCGTCTAACTATGGCTACACCTTC
cdr3_aa: CSAADGSSNYGYTF

j_call: TRBJ2-7
clone_size: .
v_call: TRBV9
d_call: .
cdr3_nt: TGTGCCAGCAGCCAAGAGAGCTCCTACGAGCAGTACTTC
cdr3_aa: CASSQESSYEQYF

j_call: TRBJ2-7
clone_size: few
v_call: TRBV7-9
d_call: .
cdr3_nt: TGTGCCAGCAGCTTAGTGGCGCTACCAGCTTCCTACGAGCAGTACTTC
cdr3_aa: CASSLVALPASYEQYF

j_call: TRBJ1-1
clone_size: .
v_call: TRBV24-1
d_call: .
cdr3_nt: TGTGCCACCAGCTCCGGGACATTAAAAGCTTTCTTT
cdr3_aa: CATSSGTLKAFF

j_call: TRBJ2-7
clone_size: .
v_call: TRBV29-1
d_call: .
cdr3_nt: TGCAGCGGGCATAAACAGGACTCCTACGAGCAGTACTTC
cdr3_aa: CSGHKQDSYEQYF

j_call: TRBJ2-5
clone_size: few
v_call: TRBV5-1
d_call: TRBD2
cdr3_nt: TGCGCCAGCAGCCACGGGACTAGCGGACAAGAGACCCAGTACTTC
cdr3_aa: CASSHGTSGQETQYF

j_call: TRBJ2-5
clone_size: few
v_call: TRBV5-1
d_call: TRBD2
cdr3_nt: TGCGCCAGCAGCTTGATGGGGGGGCAAGAGACCCAGTACTTC
cdr3_aa: CASSLMGGQETQYF

j_call: TRBJ1-4
clone_size: .
v_call: TRBV20-1
d_call: .
cdr3_nt: TGCAGTGCTAGAGGGACTAGCGACAATGAAAAACTGTTTTTT
cdr3_aa: CSARGTSDNEKLFF

j_call: TRBJ1-1
clone_size: .
v_call: TRBV19
d_call: .
cdr3_nt: TGTGCCAGTAGTTCACCCCAGGGGTGGTCGGGGTTCACTGAAGCTTTCTTT
cdr3_aa: CASSSPQGWSGFTEAFF

j_call: TRBJ2-7
clone_size: .
v_call: TRBV2
d_call: TRBD1
cdr3_nt: TGTGCCAGCAGTTACGGCAGGGGGACCGACGAGCAGTACTTC
cdr3_aa: CASSYGRGTDEQYF

j_call: TRBJ1-1
clone_size: .
v_call: TRBV12-3/TRBV12-4
d_call: TRBD1
cdr3_nt: TGTGCCAGCAGACCGGGACAGGTAACTGAAGCTTTCTTT
cdr3_aa: CASRPGQVTEAFF

j_call: TRBJ2-7
clone_size: many
v_call: TRBV7-2
d_call: .
cdr3_nt: TGTGCCAGCAGCCAAGGACCCTACGAGCAGTACTTC
cdr3_aa: CASSQGPYEQYF

j_call: TRBJ2-5
clone_size: .
v_call: TRBV20-1
d_call: TRBD1
cdr3_nt: TGCAGTGCTAGGGGAAAGGACAGGGTAAAAGAGACCCAGTACTTC
cdr3_aa: CSARGKDRVKETQYF

j_call: TRBJ1-5
clone_size: .
v_call: TRBV6-1
d_call: .
cdr3_nt: TGTGCCACCGTGGCCTTAAGGAGGCAGCCCCAGCATTTT
cdr3_aa: CATVALRRQPQHF

j_call: TRBJ1-1
clone_size: few
v_call: TRBV6-2/TRBV6-3
d_call: .
cdr3_nt: TGTGCCAGCAGTCACCCCAGTGAAGCTTTCTTT
cdr3_aa: CASSHPSEAFF

j_call: TRBJ2-7
clone_size: .
v_call: TRBV29-1
d_call: TRBD1
cdr3_nt: TGCAGCGTGACAGGGAGCTCCTACGAGCAGTACTTC
cdr3_aa: CSVTGSSYEQYF

j_call: TRBJ1-5
clone_size: many
v_call: TRBV6-1
d_call: .
cdr3_nt: TGTGCCAGCAGTGATCTCCGCAGGGTTGGCAATCAGCCCCAGCATTTT
cdr3_aa: CASSDLRRVGNQPQHF

j_call: TRBJ2-2
clone_size: .
v_call: TRBV7-6
d_call: TRBD1
cdr3_nt: TGTGCCAGCAGCTTGGGACAGATCCTAAACACCGGGGAGCTGTTTTTT
cdr3_aa: CASSLGQILNTGELFF

j_call: TRBJ1-6
clone_size: many
v_call: TRBV9
d_call: .
cdr3_nt: TGTGCCAGCAGAGGGGCAGGGTCGGATTCACCCCTCCACTTT
cdr3_aa: CASRGAGSDSPLHF

j_call: TRBJ1-2
clone_size: .
v_call: TRBV7-9
d_call: TRBD1
cdr3_nt: TGTGCCAGCAGGATGACAGGGGACTATGGCTACACCTTC
cdr3_aa: CASRMTGDYGYTF

j_call: TRBJ2-7
clone_size: .
v_call: TRBV20-1
d_call: .
cdr3_nt: TGCAGTGCTCCCCACTTTTCCTACGAGCAGTACTTC
cdr3_aa: CSAPHFSYEQYF

j_call: TRBJ2-2
clone_size: .
v_call: TRBV4-2
d_call: .
cdr3_nt: TGTGCCAGCAGCCGCGAACTCACCACCGGGGAGCTGTTTTTT
cdr3_aa: CASSRELTTGELFF

j_call: TRBJ1-2
clone_size: .
v_call: TRBV2
d_call: TRBD1
cdr3_nt: TGTGCCAGCAGTATTCTGAGGGGGACAGGGGGCTACACCTTC
cdr3_aa: CASSILRGTGGYTF

j_call: TRBJ1-2
clone_size: .
v_call: TRBV28
d_call: .
cdr3_nt: TGTGCCAGCAATCTTCCGGGACAAAACTATGGCTACACCTTC
cdr3_aa: CASNLPGQNYGYTF

j_call: TRBJ2-7
clone_size: .
v_call: TRBV5-6
d_call: TRBD1
cdr3_nt: TGTGCCAGCAGCTCTTGGGGACAGGGAAATCGCGAGCAGTACTTC
cdr3_aa: CASSSWGQGNREQYF

j_call: TRBJ1-1
clone_size: .
v_call: TRBV19
d_call: .
cdr3_nt: TGTGCCAGTGCTGGGGTCATGGACACTGAAGCTTTCTTT
cdr3_aa: CASAGVMDTEAFF

j_call: TRBJ2-2
clone_size: .
v_call: TRBV25-1
d_call: .
cdr3_nt: TGTGCCAGCAGCGCCGGACAGCTCGAGCCCCCACCGAACACCGGGGAGCTGTTTTTT
cdr3_aa: CASSAGQLEPPPNTGELFF

j_call: TRBJ2-5
clone_size: .
v_call: TRBV12-3/TRBV12-4
d_call: .
cdr3_nt: TGTGCCAGCAGTTTTAGGGCGGACAGAGAGACCCAGTACTTC
cdr3_aa: CASSFRADRETQYF

j_call: TRBJ2-6
clone_size: many
v_call: TRBV7-3
d_call: TRBD1
cdr3_nt: TGTGCCAGCAGTGATGACAGGGTGGCTGGGGCCAACGTCCTGACTTTC
cdr3_aa: CASSDDRVAGANVLTF

j_call: TRBJ1-4
clone_size: .
v_call: TRBV2
d_call: .
cdr3_nt: TGTGCCAGTTTTAGACGGATCACTAATGAAAAACTGTTTTTT
cdr3_aa: CASFRRITNEKLFF

j_call: TRBJ1-1
clone_size: many
v_call: TRBV29-1
d_call: TRBD1
cdr3_nt: TGCAGCGTTGCACCGGGACAGGGTGTAGCTTTCTTT
cdr3_aa: CSVAPGQGVAFF

j_call: TRBJ1-1
clone_size: .
v_call: TRBV2
d_call: TRBD1
cdr3_nt: TGTGCCAGCAGCCGGGACAGGGTGGACACTGAAGCTTTCTTT
cdr3_aa: CASSRDRVDTEAFF

j_call: TRBJ2-5
clone_size: .
v_call: TRBV7-7
d_call: .
cdr3_nt: TGTGCTAGCAGCGCGGGACTTCACCAAGAGACCCAGTACTTC
cdr3_aa: CASSAGLHQETQYF

j_call: TRBJ2-7
clone_size: .
v_call: TRBV29-1
d_call: .
cdr3_nt: TGCAGCTCGCCGACCCTTTCCAAGGGCGAGCAGTACTTC
cdr3_aa: CSSPTLSKGEQYF

j_call: TRBJ2-5
clone_size: .
v_call: TRBV12-3/TRBV12-4
d_call: .
cdr3_nt: TGTGCCAGCAGTTTATATGAGGTGGGAGAGACCCAGTACTTC
cdr3_aa: CASSLYEVGETQYF

j_call: TRBJ2-7
clone_size: few
v_call: TRBV6-5
d_call: .
cdr3_nt: TGTGCCAGCAACGCTCGGGGACGGTCCTACGAGCAGTACTTC
cdr3_aa: CASNARGRSYEQYF

j_call: TRBJ2-2
clone_size: .
v_call: TRBV7-3
d_call: .
cdr3_nt: TGTGCCAGCAGCTTGCTACTGGCCACCGGGGAGCTGTTTTTT
cdr3_aa: CASSLLLATGELFF

j_call: TRBJ2-7
clone_size: .
v_call: TRBV7-9
d_call: TRBD2
cdr3_nt: TGTGCCAGCAGCTTGAAACTAGCGGGGGGTGAGCAGTACTTC
cdr3_aa: CASSLKLAGGEQYF

j_call: TRBJ1-4
clone_size: .
v_call: TRBV7-8
d_call: .
cdr3_nt: TGTGCCAGCAGCTCTACAGGTGCAACTAATGAAAAACTGTTTTTT
cdr3_aa: CASSSTGATNEKLFF

j_call: TRBJ2-7
clone_size: .
v_call: TRBV5-5
d_call: .
cdr3_nt: TGTGCCAGCATCGTCATTCCGGGACCTTACGAGCAGTACTTC
cdr3_aa: CASIVIPGPYEQYF

j_call: TRBJ2-6
clone_size: .
v_call: TRBV9
d_call: TRBD1
cdr3_nt: TGTGCCAGCAGCAATAGAGAGACAGGGGGCAACGCCGGGGCCAACGTCCTGACTTTC
cdr3_aa: CASSNRETGGNAGANVLTF

j_call: TRBJ1-1
clone_size: few
v_call: TRBV12-3/TRBV12-4
d_call: .
cdr3_nt: TGTGCCAGCACCCCACGGAGGGGGTGGGACACTGAAGCTTTCTTT
cdr3_aa: CASTPRRGWDTEAFF

j_call: TRBJ1-3
clone_size: .
v_call: TRBV11-2
d_call: .
cdr3_nt: TGTGCCAGCAGCTCCATCAGGAGGAACATCGACGGAAACACCATATATTTT
cdr3_aa: CASSSIRRNIDGNTIYF

j_call: TRBJ2-7
clone_size: .
v_call: TRBV9
d_call: TRBD2
cdr3_nt: TGTGCCAGCTCACCTTCCGGTGCACTAGCGGGAGCTCGGCAGTACTTC
cdr3_aa: CASSPSGALAGARQYF

j_call: TRBJ1-2
clone_size: many
v_call: TRBV7-3
d_call: .
cdr3_nt: TGTGCCAGCAGCTTAAGGTCTGGCAGCGGGGGCTACACCTTC
cdr3_aa: CASSLRSGSGGYTF

j_call: TRBJ2-5
clone_size: .
v_call: TRBV4-1
d_call: .
cdr3_nt: TGCGCCAGCAGCCAAGCGAAGGCCCCGGCAGAGACCCAGTACTTC
cdr3_aa: CASSQAKAPAETQYF